This record looks at one T cell receptor (beta chain) sequence and its context. Its antigen is unidentified. Some clones are missing from TCRdb's copy, which holds only in-frame ones; the method was immunoSEQ multiplex PCR. The data contain 91,000 or so clones, about 88% of them singletons. This CDR3 region has 11 residues. The ends were cut back, 5 bases at V and 5 bases at J, with 10 bases in the middle. Looked up from germline, CDR1 is GTSNPN and CDR2 is SVGIG (reference sequence). This sample is drawn from a study of identifying expanded T cells in peripheral blood. Findings of the study overall: Clone count variance between approximately two-week samples rose with total template count. Technical replicates showed approximately 1.2 changed clones; two weeks 15 to 20; four weeks 19.

During the collection period, no donor immune events like infections were recorded. The sequenced sample consisted of blood. The V gene is TRBV30, the J gene TRBJ2-7, with D unresolved. The receptor was derived from a person aged 18-70 years in good health. This chain's CDR3 is CAWHLVNEQYF. CDR3 DNA: TGTGCCTGGCACTTAGTCAACGAGCAGTACTTC.